This T cell receptor (beta chain) was recorded in a study of tumor-infiltrating lymphocytes in primary liver carcinoma. The tissue used was unsorted bulk material of about 17-33 mg. RNA and DNA were co-extracted from it with the AllPrep DNA/RNA mini kit. Patients diagnosed with primary liver carcinoma received treatment through surgical resection. Findings and limits, study-wide: Compared with tumor region pairs, tumor-adjacent and tumor-blood pairs overlapped less.

This clonotype is medium-sized within its sample. Its specificity is not known. Making TCR beta cDNA involved approximately 530 ng total RNA and a constant-region primer. Three nested multiplex PCR rounds of slightly modified ARM-PCR generated TCR beta libraries. Forward primers for TRBV1-TRBV30 and a C-beta reverse primer served the first two PCR rounds, at around 9 cycles each. TCRdb reprocessed the multiplex PCR reads with MiXCR, giving one entry per CDR3 protein. Among about 41,000 distinct CDR3 sequences listed, approximately 73% were seen once. Germline CDR1 and CDR2: SGHNT and YYREEE (reference sequence). The CDR3 runs to 13 residues. V dropped 3 bases and J dropped 4; count of bases not matched to a gene: 2.

The clonotype originates from a man in his forties with primary liver carcinoma and hepatitis B virus infection. Sequencing input: liver tumor tissue from sampling region 2. Subset of the sample: tumor region T2, inferior pole. The chain combines TRBV5-4 with TRBJ2-5; 8 bases fit TRBD1. CDR3 protein: CASSSDRVETQYF. The CDR3 nucleotides read TGTGCCAGCAGCTCGGACAGGGTAGAGACCCAGTACTTC.